Below, 24 T cell receptor beta chains from the same sample are listed, as sequenced in a study of Graves' ophthalmopathy and Graves' hyperthyroidism. RNA transcripts served as template for amplifying TCR beta CDR3 sequences. A first-round RT-PCR used HTBI primers, followed by a second-round multiplex PCR. A single record per CDR3 protein comes from TCRdb applying MiXCR to the multiplex PCR reads. This table has about 590,000 distinct CDR3 sequences, about 40% appearing once. Sequenced material: peripheral blood or thyroid tissue (not recorded which). The origin of the receptors is an adult man with Graves' hyperthyroidism.

This clonotype was recorded many times. The chain is built from TRBV20-1 and TRBJ2-7; 7 bases fit TRBD2. The CDR3 runs 15 residues. CDR1 is DFQATT, CDR2 SNEGSKA, per germline (reference sequence). V was clipped by 3 bases and J by 3 bases; unmatched bases: 11. CDR3 bases: TGCAGTGCTAGTGAGACTAGCATTAAGGTCTACGAGCAGTACTTC. This gives the protein CSASETSIKVYEQYF.

This clonotype came up many times. The V gene is TRBV5-6, the J gene TRBJ2-5; D possibly corresponds to TRBD1 (5 bases). V lost 0 bases and J lost 3, with 9 bases in between. Germline lookup yields CDR1 SGHDT and CDR2 YYEEEE. The CDR3 has 14 residues. CDR3 region: CASSLDRRKETQYF. In DNA form, the CDR3 reads TGTGCCAGCAGCTTGGACAGGCGAAAAGAGACCCAGTACTTC.

The chain couples TRBV7-2 to TRBJ1-5; D possibly corresponds to TRBD1 (6 bases). The CDR3 length is 15 residues. Germline V CDR1 and CDR2: SGHTA, FQGNSA. Trimming took 2 bases from V and 7 from J, leaving 15 bases between them. The chain's CDR3 is CASSLFAGDQQPQHF. The CDR3, as DNA: TGTGCCAGCAGCTTATTCGCAGGGGATCAACAGCCCCAGCATTTT.

Many counts were recorded for this clonotype. The gene calls are TRBV20-1 and TRBJ1-1; tentative D call: TRBD1 (5 bases). Looked up from germline, CDR1 is DFQATT and CDR2 is SNEGSKA (reference sequence). CDR3 size: 12 residues. Between the trimmed V and J ends, which lost 4 bases and 1 base, there was a span of 7 bases. Here the CDR3 reads CSATRGNTEAFF. CDR3 in DNA: TGCAGTGCTACAAGGGGGAACACTGAAGCTTTCTTT.

There are many counts of this clonotype. In DNA, the CDR3 is TGCAGTGCTAGACGCGGGACGGCATCCTACGAGCAGTACTTC. Its protein product is CSARRGTASYEQYF. This chain links TRBV20-1 with TRBJ2-7, with D perhaps TRBD2 (6 bases). V lost 2 bases and J 1 base, leaving 12 bases between the germline ends. This CDR3 contains 14 residues. Per germline, CDR1 DFQATT and CDR2 SNEGSKA (reference sequence).

On this clonotype itself: A clone one base away is much larger, so this may be a read error. This chain links TRBV20-1 with TRBJ1-1; D gene unclear. V shed 6 bases and J shed 2 bases, with 10 bases lying between them. Germline loops: CDR1 DFQATT, CDR2 SNEGSKA (reference sequence). This CDR3 has 12 amino acids. CDR3 DNA sequence: TGCAGTGCCCCGGACGGAAACACTGAAGCTTTCTTT. Its protein product is CSAPDGNTEAFF.

This clonotype has ten or more counts. The chain is built from TRBV7-8 and TRBJ1-1; D not resolved. This CDR3 has 16 residues. Germline V gene data show CDR1 as SGHVS and CDR2 as FQNEAQ. The germline V and J ends were trimmed by 2 bases and 4 bases, with 17 bases remaining between them. The CDR3 DNA sequence: TGTGCCAGCAGCTTAAGTCGCGGCTCCTCGGGCACTGAAGCTTTCTTT. This encodes CASSLSRGSSGTEAFF.

V usage is TRBV5-8 and J usage is TRBJ1-1; 9 nucleotides agree with TRBD1. Germline CDR1 is SGHTS and CDR2 is YDEGEE. CDR3 size: 15 residues. After removal of 2 bases from V and 5 bases from J, the junction contained 7 bases not matched to a gene. CDR3 protein: CASSLTGTGNTEAFF. The CDR3 nucleotides read TGTGCCAGCAGCTTAACCGGGACAGGGAATACTGAAGCTTTCTTT.

In its sample, this clonotype was seen many times. This chain's CDR3 is CSADTTGAGYGYTF. For the CDR3, the DNA is TGCAGTGCAGATACGACAGGGGCGGGCTATGGCTACACCTTC. J is TRBJ1-2 and V is TRBV20-1, with 8 positions matching TRBD1. This CDR3 has 14 residues. After removal of 6 bases from V and 4 bases from J, the junction contained 10 bases not matched to a gene. Germline V gene lookup returns CDR1 DFQATT and CDR2 SNEGSKA (reference sequence).

This clonotype was counted a single time. The genes are TRBV12-3 or TRBV12-4 and TRBJ1-5; TRBD1 matches 7 bases. V dropped 6 bases and J dropped 5; count of bases not matched to a gene: 7. The CDR3 length is 14 residues. The chain's CDR3 is CASRSKGAYQPQHF. The CDR3 region has the DNA TGTGCCAGCAGGTCAAAGGGGGCTTATCAGCCCCAGCATTTT.

In this sample, this clonotype turned up many times. The chain uses TRBV12-3 or TRBV12-4 and TRBJ2-5; TRBD2 matches at 7 bases. The junction had 4 bases not matched to a gene; V was cut back by 6 bases and J by 0 bases. The CDR3 covers 14 residues. CDR3 nucleotides: TGTGCCAGCAGACCCGGGGGGAACCAAGAGACCCAGTACTTC. Protein: CASRPGGNQETQYF.

The chain recombines TRBV7-8 with TRBJ1-4; 7 bases are shared with TRBD1. CDR1 and CDR2 from the germline V gene are SGHVS and FQNEAQ. J gave up 4 bases and V 0 bases, and 5 bases lay outside the gene matches. The CDR3 totals 16 residues. CDR3 in DNA: TGTGCCAGCAGCTTAGCGTCGGCAGGGGGTAATGAAAAACTGTTTTTT. This translates into CASSLASAGGNEKLFF.

This clonotype showed up just a few times. The rearrangement joins TRBV6-5 to TRBJ1-4, with D unresolved. The germline V and J ends were trimmed by 2 bases and 4 bases, with 14 bases remaining between them. This CDR3 has 16 residues. Germline CDR1 MNHEY, CDR2 SVGAGI. CDR3 nucleotides: TGTGCCAGCAGTTACGACGGTCGGAGTGGTAATGAAAAACTGTTTTTT. It specifies CASSYDGRSGNEKLFF.

This clonotype came up many times. The chain joins TRBV27 to TRBJ2-5; TRBD2 might be the D (5 bases). The length of the CDR3 is 15 residues. The V end was cut by 5 bases, the J end by 4 bases, with 17 bases between. The germline V gene has CDR1 MNHEY and CDR2 SMNVEV (reference sequence). The CDR3, as DNA: TGTGCCAGCAGTCGCACTAGTCTCGACCCAGAGACCCAGTACTTC. Translated, it gives CASSRTSLDPETQYF.

Turning to this clonotype: As the CDR3 is not closed by the conserved phenylalanine or tryptophan, this likely results from a read error. The DNA is left out, because the CDR3 cannot be placed on it with certainty; the CDR3 is given as TCRdb lists it. The chain employs TRBV7-8 and TRBJ2-5; the D call in the table, TRBD1, was not verified against the DNA. CDR1 and CDR2 (germline): SGHVS, FQNEAQ. The CDR3 has 12 amino acids, counting both end residues. This chain's CDR3 is CASSLEVVTGYG.

This clonotype has ten or more counts. The V call is TRBV10-3, the J call TRBJ1-3; the D is unclear. Trimming left V 3 bases short and J 4 bases short, with 7 bases between. The CDR3 extends over 13 amino acids. The germline V gene has CDR1 ENHRY and CDR2 SYGVKD. The CDR3 region has the DNA TGTGCCATCAGTGATGGGAAGGGAAACACCATATATTTT. Translated, it gives CAISDGKGNTIYF.

This clonotype was observed at least ten times. The chain carries TRBV27 and TRBJ2-7, with D perhaps TRBD1 (5 bases). The ends were cut back, 5 bases at V and 2 bases at J, with 13 bases in the middle. CDR1 and CDR2 from the germline V gene are MNHEY and SMNVEV (reference sequence). The CDR3 runs to 14 residues. CDR3 nucleotides: TGTGCCAGCAGTATTCGACAGTACCCCTACGAGCAGTACTTC. It yields the protein CASSIRQYPYEQYF.

Note on this clonotype: At one boundary the junction diverges from the germline segment, which might be a read error. The CDR3 protein is CASSLDRVPSYEQYF. As DNA, the CDR3 is TGTGCTAGCAGCTTAGACAGGGTCCCATCCTACGAGCAGTACTTC. The rearrangement links TRBV7-7 to TRBJ2-7; 7 bases fit TRBD1. CDR1 is SSHAT and CDR2 is FNYEAQ in the germline V gene (reference sequence). The CDR3 is 15 residues long.

This clonotype was counted ten times or more. The J gene is TRBJ2-7, the V gene TRBV20-1; TRBD2 matches 13 bases. Per germline, CDR1 DFQATT and CDR2 SNEGSKA (reference sequence). This CDR3 has 13 residues. V shed 7 bases and J 3 bases; nucleotides not matched to a gene: 3. The CDR3 region has the DNA TGCAGTGTTTGGACTAGCGGGAGCTACGAGCAGTACTTC. It is translated as CSVWTSGSYEQYF.

This clonotype was picked up many times. The gene calls are TRBV29-1 and TRBJ1-2; D is unresolved. V lost 0 bases to trimming and J lost 4 bases, with 12 bases between them. This CDR3 has 14 residues. Looked up from germline, CDR1 is SQVTM and CDR2 is ANQGSEA. CDR3 nucleotide sequence: TGCAGCGTTGAAGAGGCAGTAAGGACCTATGGCTACACCTTC. This gives the protein CSVEEAVRTYGYTF.

This clonotype was detected only a few times. The chain links TRBV12-3 or TRBV12-4 to TRBJ1-3; no clear D gene. This CDR3 is built from 13 residues. V was pared by 5 bases and J by 2 bases, with 7 bases between. The CDR3 DNA is TGTGCCAGCAGTGAATGGGCTGGAAACACCATATATTTT. Translated, it gives CASSEWAGNTIYF.

The V call is TRBV2, the J call TRBJ1-6, with D possibly TRBD1 on 5 matching bases. Germline values: CDR1 SNHLY, CDR2 FYNNEI. The CDR3 extends over 14 amino acids. The V and J ends lost 8 bases and 5 bases respectively, with 13 bases between them. The CDR3 DNA follows: TGTGCCAGCGAAGCGGGACCTAATAATTCACCCCTCCACTTT. Its translation: CASEAGPNNSPLHF.

This clonotype was seen at least ten times. This rearrangement joins TRBV10-3 to TRBJ2-5; tentatively, D is TRBD1 or TRBD2 (6 bases each). CDR3 length: 13 residues. The V and J ends lost 3 bases and 5 bases respectively, with 10 bases between them. Germline V lookup: CDR1 ENHRY, CDR2 SYGVKD. In nucleotides, the CDR3 is TGTGCCATCAGTGAAATCGGGGGCGAGACCCAGTACTTC. Its protein is CAISEIGGETQYF.

This clonotype came up many times. CDR3 region: CSARDPGGSNQPQHF. The CDR3 DNA is TGCAGTGCTAGAGATCCAGGTGGGAGCAATCAGCCCCAGCATTTT. The V call is TRBV20-1, the J call TRBJ1-5, with D unclear. The V end lost 0 bases, the J end lost 1 base, and 10 bases lay between the germline ends. The CDR3 has 15 amino acids. Per germline, CDR1 DFQATT and CDR2 SNEGSKA (reference sequence).